This T cell receptor beta chain was profiled in a study of blood T cell repertoires in COVID-19. For the study at large: PBMCs, B-cell-depleted T cells, or T cells were the source of the cDNA or gDNA that made up the material.

As handled by the study authors: From reference gene primer amplification, estimates of nucleated cell counts were derived. Assay used: immunoSEQ multiplex PCR; TCRdb lists only in-frame clones, some missing. The V and J calls and the clone size are those of that table, but D and trimming were determined from the DNA. This sample has about 270,000 clones, with under 90% found just once. Looked up from germline, CDR1 is LNHDA and CDR2 is SQIVND (reference sequence). The CDR3 totals 15 residues. Trimming pared 4 bases from V and 5 bases from J, leaving 17 bases between. Sample: peripheral blood. The clonotype comes from a woman aged 18-29 years with acute or convalescent COVID-19. The genes are TRBV19 and TRBJ2-5; weak D call: TRBD2 (6 bases). The CDR3 spells CASSTGERIVETQYF. The CDR3 DNA sequence: TGTGCCAGTAGTACGGGGGAGAGGATTGTCGAGACCCAGTACTTC.